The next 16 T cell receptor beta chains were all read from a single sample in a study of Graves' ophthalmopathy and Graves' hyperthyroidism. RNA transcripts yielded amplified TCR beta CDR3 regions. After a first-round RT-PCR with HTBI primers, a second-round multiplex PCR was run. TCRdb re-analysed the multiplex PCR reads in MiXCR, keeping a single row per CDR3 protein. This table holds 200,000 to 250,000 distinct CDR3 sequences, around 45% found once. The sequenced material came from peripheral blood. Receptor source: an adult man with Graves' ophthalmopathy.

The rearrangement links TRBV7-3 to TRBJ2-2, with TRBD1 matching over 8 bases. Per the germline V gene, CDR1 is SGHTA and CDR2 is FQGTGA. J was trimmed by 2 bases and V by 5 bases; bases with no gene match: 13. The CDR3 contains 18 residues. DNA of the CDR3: TGTGCCAGCAGCGGCTATCTCAGGGGGCCCGAAAACACCGGGGAGCTGTTTTTT. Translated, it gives CASSGYLRGPENTGELFF. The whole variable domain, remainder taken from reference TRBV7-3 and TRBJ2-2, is GAGVSQTPSNKVTEKGKYVELRCDPISGHTALYWYRQSLGQGPEFLIYFQGTGAADDSGLPNDRFFAVRPEGSVSTLKIQRTERGDSAVYLCASSGYLRGPENTGELFFGEGSRLTVL.

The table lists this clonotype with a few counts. The CDR3 here is CASSLPVAGGPNTGELFF. The CDR3 nucleotides read TGTGCCAGCAGCTTACCCGTAGCGGGGGGCCCGAACACCGGGGAGCTGTTTTTT. The chain links TRBV11-2 to TRBJ2-2; 10 positions agree with TRBD2. V trimming: 2 bases; J trimming: 0 bases; junction bases outside the gene matches: 6. Germline V CDR1 and CDR2: SGHAT, FQNNGV. This CDR3 spans 18 amino acids.

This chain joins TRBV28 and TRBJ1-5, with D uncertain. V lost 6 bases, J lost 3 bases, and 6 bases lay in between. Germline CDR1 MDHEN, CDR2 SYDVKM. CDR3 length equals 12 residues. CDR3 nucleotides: TGTGCCAGCAGGACCCTCAATCAGCCCCAGCATTTT. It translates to CASRTLNQPQHF.

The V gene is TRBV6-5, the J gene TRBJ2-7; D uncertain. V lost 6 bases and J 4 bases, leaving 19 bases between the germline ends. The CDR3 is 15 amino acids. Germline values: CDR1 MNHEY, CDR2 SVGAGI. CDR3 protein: CASRDHLGIVYEQYF. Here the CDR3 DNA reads TGTGCCAGCAGGGACCATTTGGGGATCGTATACGAGCAGTACTTC.

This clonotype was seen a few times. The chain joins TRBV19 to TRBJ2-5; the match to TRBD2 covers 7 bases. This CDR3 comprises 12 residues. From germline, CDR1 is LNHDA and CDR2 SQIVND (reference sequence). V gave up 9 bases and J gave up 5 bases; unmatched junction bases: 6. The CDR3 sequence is CASGEGWETQYF. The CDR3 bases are TGTGCCAGCGGGGAGGGGTGGGAGACCCAGTACTTC.

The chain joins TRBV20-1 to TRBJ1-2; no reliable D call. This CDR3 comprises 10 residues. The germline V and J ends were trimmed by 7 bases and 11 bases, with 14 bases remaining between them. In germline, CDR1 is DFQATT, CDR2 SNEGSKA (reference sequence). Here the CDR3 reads CSGKTSGYTF. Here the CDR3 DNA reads TGCAGTGGGAAGACTAGCGGATACACCTTC.

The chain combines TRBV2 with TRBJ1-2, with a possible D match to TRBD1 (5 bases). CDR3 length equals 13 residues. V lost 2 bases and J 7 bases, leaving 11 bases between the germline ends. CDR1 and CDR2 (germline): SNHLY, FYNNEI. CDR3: CASSEQRDGGYTF. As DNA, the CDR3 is TGTGCCAGCAGTGAACAAAGGGACGGTGGCTACACCTTC.

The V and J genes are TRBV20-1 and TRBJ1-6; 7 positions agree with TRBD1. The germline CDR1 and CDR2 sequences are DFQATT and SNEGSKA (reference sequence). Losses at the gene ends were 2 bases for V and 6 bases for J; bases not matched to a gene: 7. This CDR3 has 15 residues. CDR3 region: CSARPRGQPNSPLHF. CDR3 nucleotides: TGCAGTGCTAGACCCCGGGGACAGCCTAATTCACCCCTCCACTTT.

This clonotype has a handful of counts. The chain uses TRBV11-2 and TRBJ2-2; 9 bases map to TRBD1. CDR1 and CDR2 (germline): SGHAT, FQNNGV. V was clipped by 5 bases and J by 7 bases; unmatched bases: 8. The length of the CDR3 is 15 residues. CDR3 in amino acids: CASSPGTGKSGELFF. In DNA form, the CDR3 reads TGTGCCAGCAGCCCGGGGACAGGGAAGAGCGGGGAGCTGTTTTTT.

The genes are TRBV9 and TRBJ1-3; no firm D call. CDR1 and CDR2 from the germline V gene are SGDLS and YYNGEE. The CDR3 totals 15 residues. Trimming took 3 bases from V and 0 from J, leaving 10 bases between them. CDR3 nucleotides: TGTGCCAGCAGCGCCGACGGTATCTCTGGAAACACCATATATTTT. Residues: CASSADGISGNTIYF. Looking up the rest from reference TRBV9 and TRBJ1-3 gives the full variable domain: DSGVTQTPKHLITATGQRVTLRCSPRSGDLSVYWYQQSLDQGLQFLIQYYNGEERAKGNILERFSAQQFPDLHSELNLSSLELGDSALYFCASSADGISGNTIYFGEGSWLTVV.

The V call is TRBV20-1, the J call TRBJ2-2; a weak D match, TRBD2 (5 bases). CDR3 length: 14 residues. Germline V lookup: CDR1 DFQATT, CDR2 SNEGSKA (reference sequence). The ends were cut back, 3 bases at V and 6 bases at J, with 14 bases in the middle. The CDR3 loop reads CSASITTRAGELFF. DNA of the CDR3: TGCAGTGCTAGTATAACCACGCGGGCCGGGGAGCTGTTTTTT.

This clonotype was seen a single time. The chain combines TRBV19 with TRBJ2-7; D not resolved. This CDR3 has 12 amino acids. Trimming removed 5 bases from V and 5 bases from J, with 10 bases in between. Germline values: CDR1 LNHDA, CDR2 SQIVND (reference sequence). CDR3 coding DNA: TGTGCCAGTAGTCCGCGGTACGACGAGCAGTACTTC. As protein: CASSPRYDEQYF.

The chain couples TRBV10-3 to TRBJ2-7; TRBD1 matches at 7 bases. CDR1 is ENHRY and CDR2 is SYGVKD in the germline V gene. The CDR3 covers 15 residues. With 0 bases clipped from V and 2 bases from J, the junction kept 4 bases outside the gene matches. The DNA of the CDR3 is TGTGCCATCAGTGAGTCCGGGACAGCTCCCTACGAGCAGTACTTC. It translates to CAISESGTAPYEQYF.

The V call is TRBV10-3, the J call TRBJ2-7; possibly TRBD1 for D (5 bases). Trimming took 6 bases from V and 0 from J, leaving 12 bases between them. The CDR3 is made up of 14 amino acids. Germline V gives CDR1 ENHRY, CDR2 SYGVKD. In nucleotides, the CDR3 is TGTGCCATCAGGGGGCCGTCCCCCTCCTACGAGCAGTACTTC. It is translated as CAIRGPSPSYEQYF.

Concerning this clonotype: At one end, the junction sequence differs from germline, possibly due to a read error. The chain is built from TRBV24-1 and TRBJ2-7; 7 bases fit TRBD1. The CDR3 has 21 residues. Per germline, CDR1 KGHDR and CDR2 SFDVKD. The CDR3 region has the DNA TGTGCCAGCAGTTTCCCCAATCGGCGCGAAACCGGGACAGATTACCTCTACGAGCAGTACTTC. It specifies CASSFPNRRETGTDYLYEQYF.

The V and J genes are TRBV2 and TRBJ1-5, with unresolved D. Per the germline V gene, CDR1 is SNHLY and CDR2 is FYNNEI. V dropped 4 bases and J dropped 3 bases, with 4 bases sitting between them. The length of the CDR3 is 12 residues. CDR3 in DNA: TGTGCCAGCAGTGCCAACAATCAGCCCCAGCATTTT. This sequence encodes CASSANNQPQHF. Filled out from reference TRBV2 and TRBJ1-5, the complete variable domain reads EPEVTQTPSHQVTQMGQEVILRCVPISNHLYFYWYRQILGQKVEFLVSFYNNEISEKSEIFDDQFSVERPDGSNFTLKIRSTKLEDSAMYFCASSANNQPQHFGDGTRLSIL.